One T cell receptor (beta chain) is described in this entry. This clonotype was detected a few times. No antigen is known for it. Base qualities are missing; no much larger clone stands one base away. Library preparation used PCR. The run used an Illumina HiSeq 2500. To reduce PCR and sequencing biases, unique molecular identifiers were incorporated into the TCR beta cDNA libraries. Approximately 500,000 cDNA molecules were obtained per 1 to 10 million input T cells, so each molecule approximated one T cell. The patient libraries were prepared and sequenced using the same protocol as the earlier healthy control dataset. Within a given batch, samples were prepared together, multiplexed and sequenced on the same HiSeq lane. The authors' analysis ran thus. Raw barcoded reads were processed with MIGEC, discarding single-read molecular identifier groups before consensus assembly and CDR3 extraction. VDJtools was used for post-analysis of the clonotype tables, with diversity normalized by down-sampling every dataset to the smallest sample size. Repertoire overlap clustering matched CDR3 amino acid but not nucleotide sequences to correct batch-related cross-sample contamination. The public reads were reanalyzed by TCRdb: fastp trimming at Q25, MiXCR alignment, in-frame beta chains only. Entries that share a CDR3 protein sequence are merged under the most common genes and DNA. In this record, the V and J calls reflect TCRdb's handling and not the investigators' own analysis. The sample table shows 450,000 to 650,000 distinct CDR3 sequences, and 44% are seen once. The ten largest clones capture around 1.7% of the sample.

The entry originates in a study of post-analysis software for immune sequencing data (dated by TCRdb to the mid-2010s). Notes on the research overall: Recorded disease courses included relapsing-remitting, secondary progressive and progressive-relapsing multiple sclerosis, with some patients lacking subtype annotation. The multiple sclerosis patient repertoires were compared with under 13 previously published healthy control repertoires from donors aged roughly 6 to 27 years. A subset of samples was prepared in parallel using single-end sample barcoding, then pooled and co-amplified after Illumina adapter ligation. Findings and caveats that apply to the study as a whole: The control group was slightly older than the multiple sclerosis patient group. Significantly lower normalized Chao1 diversity was found in multiple sclerosis patients than in controls, suggesting substantial peripheral T-cell clonal expansion. Direct clustering with F measure showed strong co-clustering of samples prepared in the same batch, prompting a batch-effect correction. Significantly higher frequencies in patients than in controls were found for roughly 5 TRBV segments, including TRBV5-6, TRBV5-1 and TRBV20-1.

V and J lose 5 bases and 13 bases, and a span of 21 bases separates them. The germline V gene yields SGHTA for CDR1 and FQGTGA for CDR2. The CDR3 sequence holds 14 residues, the cysteine and phenylalanine included. Of all the DNA, just the CDR3 is kept, 42 bases in frame from base 1. To demonstrate the VDJtools post-analysis software, the study profiled TCR beta repertoires from the peripheral blood of about a dozen young patients with multiple sclerosis. The multiple sclerosis patients were children and adolescents between 6 and 15 years of age. Rearrangement joined TRBV7-3 to TRBJ2-1; the best D guess is TRBD1, with 6 bases matching. The sequencing sample was made of blood. The sequence was obtained from a girl between 5 and 17 years old with multiple sclerosis. The nucleotide sequence reads TGTGCCAGCAGCACATTAACAGGGCCCTTAATACAGTTCTTC. The resulting protein is CASSTLTGPLIQFF.